Listed below are T cell receptor beta chains from one sample, sequenced in a study of control samples from healthy donors and cancer patients. Repertoires were generated with immunoSEQ multiplex PCR, while TCRdb's copy carries only in-frame clones and drops some. Counted here are about 110,000 clones, approximately 90% occurring once; the ten biggest clones make up around 3.5%. Material: PBMCs. Source of these receptors: a woman aged 60-70 years with lung cancer. Both conserved end residues are part of each CDR3. Each record gives: D gene, CDR3 length, J gene, clone size, V gene, CDR3 protein, CDR3 DNA. The D gene is left open where the match is weak. Not all rows give a size; the values are once, few, many and, for expanded clones, a class.

>-|14|TRBJ2-7|-|TRBV28
CASRFSWDNYEQYF
TGTGCCAGCAGATTTTCCTGGGACAACTACGAGCAGTACTTC
>-|14|TRBJ1-2|-|TRBV28
CASRSEGTVHGYTF
TGTGCCAGCAGAAGTGAGGGGACCGTGCATGGCTACACCTTC
>TRBD1|16|TRBJ1-3|-|TRBV18
CASSPPEGAARSTIYF
TGTGCCAGCTCACCACCGGAGGGGGCAGCTCGAAGCACCATATATTTT
>TRBD1|15|TRBJ2-7|-|TRBV23-1
CASSHSGQGAHEQYF
TGCGCCAGCAGTCATTCGGGACAGGGGGCACACGAGCAGTACTTC
>TRBD1|15|TRBJ1-2|-|TRBV28
CASSSGQGDLGGYTF
TGTGCCAGCAGTTCGGGACAGGGGGACTTGGGTGGCTACACCTTC
>TRBD1|16|TRBJ1-2|-|TRBV11-3
CASSFAKGAVSYGYTF
TGTGCCAGCAGCTTTGCAAAGGGGGCAGTCAGCTATGGCTACACCTTC
>-|12|TRBJ2-1|-|TRBV14
CASSQAISEQFF
TGTGCCAGCAGCCAAGCGATAAGCGAGCAGTTCTTC
>TRBD1|18|TRBJ1-5|-|TRBV7-8
CASSLGGTADGGHQPQHF
TGTGCCAGCAGCTTAGGTGGGACAGCGGATGGAGGGCATCAGCCCCAGCATTTT
>-|15|TRBJ2-3|-|TRBV19
CASRRWGDGTDTQYF
TGTGCCAGCCGGAGGTGGGGGGATGGCACAGATACGCAGTATTTT
>-|14|TRBJ2-3|-|TRBV7-3
CASSLQGSTDTQYF
TGTGCCAGCAGCTTGCAGGGGAGCACAGATACGCAGTATTTT
>-|13|TRBJ1-5|-|TRBV19
CASSIRQYQPQHF
TGTGCCAGTAGTATACGGCAGTATCAGCCCCAGCATTTT
>TRBD1|16|TRBJ2-5|-|TRBV6-1
CASSEVGTGGGETQYF
TGTGCCAGCAGTGAAGTCGGGACAGGGGGCGGCGAGACCCAGTACTTC
>-|12|TRBJ1-2|few|TRBV15
CATQVGVGGYTF
TGTGCCACTCAAGTGGGGGTCGGAGGCTACACCTTC
>-|15|TRBJ1-2|-|TRBV6-5
CASSYSSGSFYGYTF
TGTGCCAGCAGTTACTCCTCCGGGTCCTTCTATGGCTACACCTTC
>-|13|TRBJ1-2|-|TRBV11-2
CASSLERQGGYTF
TGTGCCAGCAGCTTAGAACGTCAGGGAGGCTACACCTTC
>TRBD1|16|TRBJ2-2|-|TRBV9
CASSVAQGADTGELFF
TGTGCCAGCAGCGTAGCACAGGGGGCAGACACCGGGGAGCTGTTTTTT
>TRBD1|17|TRBJ1-4|-|TRBV18
CASSPRDRGLGNEKLFF
TGTGCCAGCTCACCACGGGACAGGGGGCTCGGTAATGAAAAACTGTTTTTT
>-|16|TRBJ1-6|few|TRBV12-5
CASGLDLREHNSPLHF
TGTGCTAGTGGTTTGGACCTCCGGGAGCATAATTCACCCCTCCACTTT
>-|12|TRBJ1-2|-|TRBV29-1
CSVVVGIGGYTF
TGCAGCGTTGTGGTAGGAATAGGTGGCTACACCTTC
>TRBD2|17|TRBJ2-3|-|TRBV19
CASSNPWLAGGTDTQYF
TGTGCCAGTAGTAACCCCTGGCTAGCGGGGGGGACAGATACGCAGTATTTT
>TRBD1|13|TRBJ2-7|-|TRBV19
CASSLDRVDEQYF
TGTGCCAGTAGTTTGGACAGGGTGGACGAGCAGTACTTC
>TRBD1|14|TRBJ1-2|-|TRBV10-3
CAIRETGEGNGYTF
TGTGCCATCAGGGAGACAGGGGAGGGGAATGGCTACACCTTC
>TRBD1|16|TRBJ1-6|-|TRBV3-1/TRBV3-2
CASSQAAGQGITPLHF
TGTGCCAGCAGCCAAGCGGCGGGACAGGGGATTACACCCCTCCACTTT
>-|12|TRBJ2-5|-|TRBV19
CASSVSGETQYF
TGTGCCAGTAGTGTCTCTGGGGAGACCCAGTACTTC
>-|17|TRBJ1-1|-|TRBV2
CASSDYRGLGSSTEAFF
TGTGCCAGCAGTGATTATCGGGGGCTGGGATCGAGTACTGAAGCTTTCTTT
>TRBD1|17|TRBJ2-3|-|TRBV14
CASSQVTDRAPTDTQYF
TGTGCCAGCAGCCAAGTTACGGACAGGGCTCCCACAGATACGCAGTATTTT
>-|19|TRBJ2-2|-|TRBV4-1
CASSRLHAEGQPNTGELFF
TGCGCCAGCAGCCGACTTCACGCCGAGGGTCAACCGAACACCGGGGAGCTGTTTTTT
>-|12|TRBJ2-7|-|TRBV5-6
CASSYQGGEQYF
TGTGCCAGCAGCTACCAGGGTGGAGAGCAGTACTTC
>TRBD1|14|TRBJ1-2|few|TRBV5-1
CASSLQDRGYGYTF
TGCGCCAGCAGCTTGCAAGACAGGGGCTATGGCTACACCTTC
>-|13|TRBJ2-5|-|TRBV5-1
CASSSDSLETQYF
TGCGCCAGCAGCTCAGACAGTCTAGAGACCCAGTACTTC
>TRBD1|18|TRBJ2-6|-|TRBV5-1
CASSSLDRGLAGANVLTF
TGCGCCAGCAGCTCCCTGGACAGGGGGCTAGCAGGGGCCAACGTCCTGACTTTC
>-|17|TRBJ1-1|once|TRBV5-8
CASSLQGWGWRNTEAFF
TGTGCCAGCAGCTTGCAGGGGTGGGGTTGGCGGAACACTGAAGCTTTCTTT
>TRBD1|14|TRBJ1-1|-|TRBV5-4
CASSHKDRDNGAFF
TGTGCCAGCAGCCACAAAGACAGGGATAATGGAGCTTTCTTT
>TRBD2|15|TRBJ2-5|-|TRBV3-1/TRBV3-2
CASSPATSGQETQYF
TGTGCCAGCAGCCCGGCGACTAGCGGACAAGAGACCCAGTACTTC
>-|15|TRBJ2-2|once|TRBV7-3
CASSPPGGDTGELFF
TGTGCCAGCAGTCCGCCGGGTGGGGACACCGGGGAGCTGTTTTTT
>TRBD1|15|TRBJ1-1|-|TRBV7-9
CASSLGTGVRTEAFF
TGTGCCAGCAGCTTAGGGACAGGGGTCCGGACTGAAGCTTTCTTT
>-|13|TRBJ2-1|-|TRBV3-1/TRBV3-2
CASSQRGAHEQFF
TGTGCCAGCAGCCAACGGGGGGCTCATGAGCAGTTCTTC
>-|17|TRBJ1-6|-|TRBV9
CASSVGQVSSYNSPLHF
TGTGCCAGCAGCGTAGGGCAGGTCAGCTCCTATAATTCACCCCTCCACTTT
>TRBD2|16|TRBJ2-3|few|TRBV5-1
CASSEQAGGSTDTQYF
TGCGCCAGCAGCGAGCAAGCGGGAGGATCCACAGATACGCAGTATTTT
>-|13|TRBJ1-5|-|TRBV12-3/TRBV12-4
CASSLNSNQPQHF
TGTGCCAGCAGTTTAAATAGCAATCAGCCCCAGCATTTT
>-|14|TRBJ2-1|-|TRBV24-1
CATSDLVPRNEQFF
TGTGCCACCAGTGATTTGGTCCCCCGCAATGAGCAGTTCTTC
>-|15|TRBJ1-5|-|TRBV4-1
CASSQNRDTSQPQHF
TGCGCCAGCAGCCAAAACCGGGACACTTCCCAGCCCCAGCATTTT
>TRBD1|14|TRBJ1-2|-|TRBV27
CASSVLGTGGGYTF
TGTGCCAGCAGTGTACTCGGGACAGGGGGAGGCTACACCTTC
>-|15|TRBJ1-4|-|TRBV27
CASSLEGWSQEKLFF
TGTGCCAGCAGTTTGGAGGGTTGGAGTCAGGAAAAACTGTTTTTT